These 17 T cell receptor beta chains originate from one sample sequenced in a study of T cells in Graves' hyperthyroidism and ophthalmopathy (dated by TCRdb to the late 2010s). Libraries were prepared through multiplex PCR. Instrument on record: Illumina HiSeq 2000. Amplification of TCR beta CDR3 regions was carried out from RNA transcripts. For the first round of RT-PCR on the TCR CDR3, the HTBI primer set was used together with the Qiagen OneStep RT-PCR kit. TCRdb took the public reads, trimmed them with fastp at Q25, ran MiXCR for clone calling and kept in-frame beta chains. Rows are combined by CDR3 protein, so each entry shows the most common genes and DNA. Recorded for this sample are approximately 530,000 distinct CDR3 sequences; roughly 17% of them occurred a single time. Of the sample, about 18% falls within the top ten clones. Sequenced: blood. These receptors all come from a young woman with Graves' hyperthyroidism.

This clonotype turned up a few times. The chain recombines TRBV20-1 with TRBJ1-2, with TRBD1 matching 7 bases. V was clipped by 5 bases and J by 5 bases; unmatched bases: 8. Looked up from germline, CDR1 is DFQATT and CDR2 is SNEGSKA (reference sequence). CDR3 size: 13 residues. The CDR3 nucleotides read TGCAGTGCTTGGTCGACAGGGAATTATGGCTACACCTTC. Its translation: CSAWSTGNYGYTF.

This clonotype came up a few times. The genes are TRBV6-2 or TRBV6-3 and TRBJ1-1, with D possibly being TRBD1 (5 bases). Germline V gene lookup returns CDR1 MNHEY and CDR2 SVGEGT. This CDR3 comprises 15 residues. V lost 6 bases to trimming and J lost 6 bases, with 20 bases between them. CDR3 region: CASSLPGRKTAEAFF. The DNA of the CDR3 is TGTGCCAGCAGCCTTCCGGGACGGAAGACCGCTGAAGCTTTCTTT.

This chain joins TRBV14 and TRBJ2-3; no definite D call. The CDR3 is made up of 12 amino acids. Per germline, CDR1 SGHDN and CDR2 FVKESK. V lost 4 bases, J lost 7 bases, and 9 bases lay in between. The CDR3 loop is CASSPNRHTQYF. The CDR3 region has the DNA TGTGCCAGCAGCCCCAACCGTCATACGCAGTATTTT.

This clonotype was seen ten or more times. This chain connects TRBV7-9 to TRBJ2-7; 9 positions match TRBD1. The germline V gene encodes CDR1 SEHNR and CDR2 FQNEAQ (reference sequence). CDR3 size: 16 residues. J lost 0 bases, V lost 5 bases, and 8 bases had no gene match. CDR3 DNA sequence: TGTGCCAGCAGCACGTCGCAGGGACAGGGCTCCTACGAGCAGTACTTC. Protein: CASSTSQGQGSYEQYF.

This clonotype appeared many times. This chain's CDR3 is CASSLVGGGNDEQFF. The DNA for the CDR3 is TGTGCCAGCAGCTTAGTCGGCGGGGGGAACGATGAGCAGTTCTTC. The chain uses TRBV11-2 and TRBJ2-1; 8 bases are a match to TRBD2. CDR3 length: 15 amino acids. Per the germline V gene, CDR1 is SGHAT and CDR2 is FQNNGV. Unmatched junction bases numbered 7, after V lost 1 base and J lost 8 bases.

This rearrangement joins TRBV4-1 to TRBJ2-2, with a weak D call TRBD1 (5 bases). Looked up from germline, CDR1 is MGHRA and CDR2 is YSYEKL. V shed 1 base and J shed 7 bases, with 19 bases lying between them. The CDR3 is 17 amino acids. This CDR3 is CASSQVPPPTRGGELFF. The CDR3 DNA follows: TGCGCCAGCAGCCAAGTACCCCCTCCCACAAGGGGCGGGGAGCTGTTTTTT.

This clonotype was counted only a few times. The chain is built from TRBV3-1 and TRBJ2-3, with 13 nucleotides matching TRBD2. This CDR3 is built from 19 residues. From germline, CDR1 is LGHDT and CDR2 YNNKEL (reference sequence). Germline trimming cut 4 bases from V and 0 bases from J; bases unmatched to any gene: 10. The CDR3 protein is CASSPELAGGPRSTDTQYF. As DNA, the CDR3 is TGTGCCAGCAGCCCAGAACTAGCGGGAGGGCCGCGTAGCACAGATACGCAGTATTTT.

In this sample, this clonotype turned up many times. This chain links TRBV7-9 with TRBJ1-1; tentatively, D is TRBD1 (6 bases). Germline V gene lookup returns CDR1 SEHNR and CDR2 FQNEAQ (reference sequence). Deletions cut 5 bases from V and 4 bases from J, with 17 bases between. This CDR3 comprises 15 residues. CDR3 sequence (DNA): TGTGCCAGCAGCCGCCTCTTGGGGGCGGGCACTGAAGCTTTCTTT. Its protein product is CASSRLLGAGTEAFF.

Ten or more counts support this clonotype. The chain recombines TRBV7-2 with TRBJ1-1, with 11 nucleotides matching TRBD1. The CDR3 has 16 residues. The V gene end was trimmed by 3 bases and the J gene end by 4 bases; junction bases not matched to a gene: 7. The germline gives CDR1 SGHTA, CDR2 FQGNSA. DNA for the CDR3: TGTGCCAGCAGCTTTCCTCGGACAGGGGGCATCACTGAAGCTTTCTTT. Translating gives CASSFPRTGGITEAFF.

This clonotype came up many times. The CDR3 protein is CASSSDNGLQETQYF. The CDR3 DNA reads TGTGCCAGCAGCTCCGACAATGGGCTTCAAGAGACCCAGTACTTC. The genes are TRBV28 and TRBJ2-5; D is undetermined. This CDR3 comprises 15 residues. Germline V CDR1 and CDR2: MDHEN, SYDVKM. Trimming stripped 6 bases from V and 2 bases from J, with 16 bases between. Full variable domain (missing parts from reference TRBV28 and TRBJ2-5): DVKVTQSSRYLVKRTGEKVFLECVQDMDHENMFWYRQDPGLGLRLIYFSYDVKMKEKGDIPEGYSVSREKKERFSLILESASTNQTSMYLCASSSDNGLQETQYFGPGTRLLVL.

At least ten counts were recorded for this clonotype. The CDR3 sequence: CASSLPRGGTDTQYF. CDR3 DNA: TGCGCCAGCAGCTTGCCCCGGGGCGGCACAGATACGCAGTATTTT. The chain has TRBV5-1 and TRBJ2-3; possibly TRBD1 or TRBD2 for D (5 bases each). With 1 base removed from V and 1 base from J, the gap between germline ends came to 10 bases. Germline V gene lookup returns CDR1 SGHRS and CDR2 YFSETQ. The length of the CDR3 is 15 residues.

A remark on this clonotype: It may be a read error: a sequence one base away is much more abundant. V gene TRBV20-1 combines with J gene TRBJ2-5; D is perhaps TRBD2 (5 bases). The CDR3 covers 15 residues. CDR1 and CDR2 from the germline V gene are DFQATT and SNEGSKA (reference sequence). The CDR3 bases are TGCAGTGCTAGGAATAACGGGGAGTACCAAGAGACCCCGTACTTC. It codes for CSARNNGEYQETPYF.

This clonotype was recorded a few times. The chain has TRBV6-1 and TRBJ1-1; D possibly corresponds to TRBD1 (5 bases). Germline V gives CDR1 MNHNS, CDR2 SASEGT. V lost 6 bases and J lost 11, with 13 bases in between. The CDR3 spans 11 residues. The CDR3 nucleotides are TGTGCCAGCAGGCTGGAGGGGTCGGCTTTCTTT. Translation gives CASRLEGSAFF.

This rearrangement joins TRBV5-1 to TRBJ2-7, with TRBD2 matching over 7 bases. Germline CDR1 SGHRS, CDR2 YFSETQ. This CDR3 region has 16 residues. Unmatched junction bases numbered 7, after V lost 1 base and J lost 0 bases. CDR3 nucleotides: TGCGCCAGCAGCTTGCTAGCGGAAGCTTCCTCCTACGAGCAGTACTTC. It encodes CASSLLAEASSYEQYF.

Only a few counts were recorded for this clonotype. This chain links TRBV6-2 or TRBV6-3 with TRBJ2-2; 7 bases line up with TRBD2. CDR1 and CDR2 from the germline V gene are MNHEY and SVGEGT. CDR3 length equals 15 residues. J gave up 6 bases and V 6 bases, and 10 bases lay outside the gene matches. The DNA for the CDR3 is TGTGCCAGCAGGCCGAGCGGGGCGGCTCCCGGGGAGCTGTTTTTT. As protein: CASRPSGAAPGELFF.

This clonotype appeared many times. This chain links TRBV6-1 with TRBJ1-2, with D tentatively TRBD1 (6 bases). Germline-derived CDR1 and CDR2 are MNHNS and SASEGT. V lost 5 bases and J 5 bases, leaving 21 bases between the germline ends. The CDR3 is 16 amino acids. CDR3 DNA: TGTGCCAGCAGTTGGACTTGGGACACCGAGGGGTATGGCTACACCTTC. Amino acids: CASSWTWDTEGYGYTF.

The DNA for the CDR3 is TGTGCCACCAGTGATTTCCAGGGTGGCACCGGGGAGCTGTTTTTT. Translation: CATSDFQGGTGELFF. J is TRBJ2-2 and V is TRBV24-1; weak D call: TRBD1 (5 bases). CDR1 and CDR2 (germline): KGHDR, SFDVKD. This CDR3 region has 15 residues. V was trimmed by 1 base and J by 4 bases, leaving 9 bases between them.